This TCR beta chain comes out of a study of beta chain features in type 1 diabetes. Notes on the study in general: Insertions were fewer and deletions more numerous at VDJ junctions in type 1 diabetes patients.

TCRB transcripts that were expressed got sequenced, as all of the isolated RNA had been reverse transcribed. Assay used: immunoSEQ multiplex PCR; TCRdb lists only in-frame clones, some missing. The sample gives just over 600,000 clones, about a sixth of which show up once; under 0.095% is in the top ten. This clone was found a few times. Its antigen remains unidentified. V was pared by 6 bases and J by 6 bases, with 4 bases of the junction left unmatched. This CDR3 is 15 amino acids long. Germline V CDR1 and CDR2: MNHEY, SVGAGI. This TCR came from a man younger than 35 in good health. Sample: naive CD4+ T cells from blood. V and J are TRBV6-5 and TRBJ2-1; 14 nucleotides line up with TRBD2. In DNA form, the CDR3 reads TGTGCCAGCAGCAGACTAGCGGGGGGGTTCAATGAGCAGTTCTTC. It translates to CASSRLAGGFNEQFF.